This TCR beta chain was recovered during a study of cytomegalovirus exposure and HLA in healthy donors. Germline CDR1 is MNHNS and CDR2 is SASEGT. Trimming left V 2 bases short and J 6 bases short, with 13 bases between. This CDR3 has 14 amino acids. This clone was recorded only once. Assay used: immunoSEQ multiplex PCR; TCRdb lists only in-frame clones, some missing. Altogether approximately 280,000 clones are present, around 89% being singletons, with the ten largest covering around 0.92%. The sequence derives from a woman aged 18-29 years in good health and CMV-seronegative. The sample consisted of PBMCs. J is TRBJ1-2 and V is TRBV6-1, with D perhaps TRBD1 (5 bases). The CDR3 is CASSELRGSNGYTF. The CDR3 nucleotides read TGTGCCAGCAGTGAATTAAGGGGCTCCAATGGCTACACCTTC.